This TCR beta chain is drawn from a study of blood T cell repertoires in COVID-19. About the study: Samples representing acute and convalescent COVID-19 were sourced from the United States, Italy and Spain. T cells, B-cell-depleted T cells, or PBMCs supplied cDNA or gDNA.

Study processing details: Amplification with reference gene primers provided the estimates of nucleated cell counts. The protocol was immunoSEQ multiplex PCR, while the TCRdb copy is restricted to in-frame clones and leaves out a portion. V, J and clone size reflect that table, while D and trimming were determined from the DNA. The sample lists 250,000 to 300,000 clones, less than 90% occurring once. The V gene end was trimmed by 5 bases and the J gene end by 7 bases; junction bases not matched to a gene: 11. Germline lookup yields CDR1 LNHDA and CDR2 SQIVND (reference sequence). CDR3 length equals 15 residues.

The receptor comes from a man in his sixties who had recovered from COVID-19. The chain is built from TRBV19 and TRBJ1-5; 7 nucleotides align to TRBD1. Material for sequencing was peripheral blood. CDR3 in amino acids: CASSVQTGIGQPQHF. The CDR3, as DNA: TGTGCCAGTAGTGTTCAGACAGGGATCGGGCAGCCCCAGCATTTT.